These 27 T cell receptor beta chains originate from one sample sequenced in a study of blood T cell repertoires in COVID-19. Repertoires were generated with immunoSEQ multiplex PCR, while TCRdb's copy carries only in-frame clones and drops some. This sample has 60,000 to 70,000 clones; around 85% occur once, and the top ten carry 1.4%. Sequences were obtained from peripheral blood. These receptors all stem from a woman aged 60 to 75 with acute or convalescent COVID-19.

V is TRBV29-1 and J is TRBJ2-7, with 9 positions matching TRBD1. The CDR3 consists of 14 residues. V trimming: 7 bases; J trimming: 0 bases; junction bases outside the gene matches: 7. CDR1 is SQVTM, CDR2 ANQGSEA, per germline. The CDR3: CSARTGVGSYEQYF. CDR3 nucleotide sequence: TGCAGCGCCCGGACAGGGGTCGGCTCCTACGAGCAGTACTTC.

The chain couples TRBV29-1 to TRBJ1-1; 8 bases are shared with TRBD1. The CDR3 has 18 amino acids. CDR1 is SQVTM, CDR2 ANQGSEA, per germline. J was trimmed by 0 bases and V by 1 base; bases with no gene match: 13. DNA of the CDR3: TGCAGCGTTGAAGTTTTGGGCCGACAGGGGTTCCTGAACACTGAAGCTTTCTTT. Translation gives CSVEVLGRQGFLNTEAFF.

A single count supports this clone. CDR3 nucleotides: TGTGCCAGCAGTCGACAGAAAGCTAACTATGGCTACACCTTC. It is translated as CASSRQKANYGYTF. The J gene is TRBJ1-2, the V gene TRBV6-5; D perhaps matches TRBD1 (5 bases). Germline lookup yields CDR1 MNHEY and CDR2 SVGAGI. The CDR3 has 14 residues. Trimming took 5 bases from V and 0 from J, leaving 10 bases between them.

The CDR3 sequence: CASSSRRGHSTDTQYF. In nucleotides, the CDR3 is TGTGCCAGCAGTTCTAGGAGAGGGCATTCCACAGATACGCAGTATTTT. The chain couples TRBV27 to TRBJ2-3, with D possibly matching TRBD2 (5 bases). The germline CDR1 and CDR2 sequences are MNHEY and SMNVEV (reference sequence). V lost 4 bases to trimming and J lost 2 bases, with 16 bases between them. The CDR3 extends over 16 amino acids.

The chain couples TRBV30 to TRBJ1-2; the match to TRBD1 covers 7 bases. The CDR3 extends over 15 amino acids. The ends lost 5 bases at V and 3 bases at J; junction bases unmatched: 12. Germline assignment: CDR1 GTSNPN and CDR2 SVGIG (reference sequence). CDR3 loop: CAWAPLPGQYYGYTF. CDR3 sequence (DNA): TGTGCCTGGGCCCCCCTCCCGGGACAGTACTATGGCTACACCTTC.

The rearrangement links TRBV2 to TRBJ1-2; a possible D gene is TRBD1 (6 bases). CDR3 length: 13 residues. The V gene lost 5 bases and the J gene lost 0 bases, with 7 bases spanning the gap. Germline V CDR1 and CDR2: SNHLY, FYNNEI. CDR3 amino acids: CASSRQANYGYTF. The CDR3 bases are TGTGCCAGCAGTCGACAGGCTAACTATGGCTACACCTTC.

Comment on this clone: Likely a read error: the CDR3 ends without its conserved phenylalanine or tryptophan. Because the CDR3's place on the DNA is in doubt, the DNA is left out and the CDR3 is given as listed by TCRdb. V gene TRBV4-1 combines with J gene TRBJ2-7; the DNA was not used to check the table's D call, TRBD1. The germline V gene encodes CDR1 MGHRA and CDR2 YSYEKL. The CDR3 region is 11 residues in length, termini included. CDR3 sequence reads: CASSPWTALDM.

This clone appeared a few times. J is TRBJ1-1 and V is TRBV19, with TRBD1 as a possible D gene (5 bases). The CDR3 spans 11 residues. Germline-derived CDR1 and CDR2 are LNHDA and SQIVND (reference sequence). Trimming pared 5 bases from V and 10 bases from J, leaving 11 bases between. In nucleotides, the CDR3 is TGTGCCAGTAGTGCGGGGCAGGGAGCTTTCTTT. This codes for CASSAGQGAFF.

This rearrangement joins TRBV19 to TRBJ1-1; D is perhaps TRBD1 (5 bases). CDR3 length: 15 residues. CDR1 and CDR2 (germline): LNHDA, SQIVND (reference sequence). V gave up 3 bases and J gave up 1 base, with 12 bases separating them. CDR3 DNA sequence: TGTGCCAGTAGTATCGGGTTCCAGGGGAACACTGAAGCTTTCTTT. This sequence encodes CASSIGFQGNTEAFF. Supplemented by reference TRBV19 and TRBJ1-1, the full variable domain reads DGGITQSPKYLFRKEGQNVTLSCEQNLNHDAMYWYRQDPGQGLRLIYYSQIVNDFQKGDIAEGYSVSREKKESFPLTVTSAQKNPTAFYLCASSIGFQGNTEAFFGQGTRLTVV.

The rearrangement links TRBV10-1 to TRBJ1-1, with D perhaps TRBD1 (5 bases). This CDR3 is 16 amino acids long. CDR1 is WNHNN, CDR2 SYGVQD, per germline (reference sequence). V was trimmed by 6 bases and J by 5 bases, leaving 22 bases between them. This chain's CDR3 is CASSAYQTTGGTEAFF. CDR3 coding DNA: TGCGCCAGCAGCGCCTATCAGACAACCGGGGGGACTGAAGCTTTCTTT.

This chain connects TRBV11-2 to TRBJ1-1; D perhaps matches TRBD1 (6 bases). This CDR3 contains 15 residues. Trimming removed 0 bases from V and 2 bases from J, with 10 bases in between. Germline assignment: CDR1 SGHAT and CDR2 FQNNGV. The CDR3 coding sequence is TGTGCCAGCAGCTTAGAGGGGGCCGTTAACACTGAAGCTTTCTTT. Amino acids: CASSLEGAVNTEAFF.

V is TRBV6-6 and J is TRBJ1-2; 9 bases align to TRBD1. The CDR3 spans 15 residues. Germline assignment: CDR1 MNHNY and CDR2 SVGAGI (reference sequence). Trimming cost V 10 bases and J 6 bases; bases outside gene matches: 15. The CDR3 coding sequence is TGTGCCACCCAGAAAACACAGGGGGCACTTGATGGCTACACCTTC. Its protein is CATQKTQGALDGYTF.

The CDR3, as DNA: TGTGCCAGCACCCCGATGGGGGGTACCGCCGGGGAGCTGTTTTTT. Protein: CASTPMGGTAGELFF. The chain is built from TRBV5-6 and TRBJ2-2, with D tentatively TRBD2 (6 bases). The CDR3 extends over 15 amino acids. Germline values: CDR1 SGHDT, CDR2 YYEEEE. Trimming took 6 bases from V and 6 from J, leaving 18 bases between them.

The rearrangement joins TRBV10-3 to TRBJ1-1; no clear D gene. V lost 3 bases and J 0 bases, leaving 5 bases between the germline ends. The germline gives CDR1 ENHRY, CDR2 SYGVKD. The CDR3 totals 13 residues. CDR3 region: CAISDGLNTEAFF. CDR3 coding DNA: TGTGCCATCAGTGATGGGCTGAACACTGAAGCTTTCTTT.

The gene calls are TRBV10-1 and TRBJ1-2, with D possibly TRBD1 on 5 matching bases. This CDR3 contains 15 residues. The V gene lost 11 bases and the J gene lost 8 bases, with 27 bases spanning the gap. CDR1 and CDR2 (germline): WNHNN, SYGVQD (reference sequence). This CDR3 is CAGHECKGWGEGYTF. DNA of the CDR3: TGCGCCGGCCACGAATGTAAAGGGTGGGGCGAGGGCTACACCTTC.

This clone was seen only a few times. The J gene is TRBJ1-4, the V gene TRBV6-5; D call uncertain. Germline-derived CDR1 and CDR2 are MNHEY and SVGAGI. The length of the CDR3 is 13 residues. Trimming cost V 6 bases and J 8 bases, with 13 bases left between them. CDR3 region: CASRPTVQEKLFF. The DNA for the CDR3 is TGTGCCAGCAGACCCACCGTCCAGGAAAAACTGTTTTTT.

This chain uses TRBV29-1 with TRBJ2-7, with D possibly matching TRBD1 (5 bases). Germline V gene lookup returns CDR1 SQVTM and CDR2 ANQGSEA. The V end lost 7 bases, the J end lost 1 base, and 11 bases lay between the germline ends. The CDR3 covers 12 residues. This chain's CDR3 is CSGGDSSYEQYF. In nucleotides, the CDR3 is TGCAGCGGAGGAGACAGTTCCTACGAGCAGTACTTC.

The rearrangement joins TRBV28 to TRBJ1-2; 8 nucleotides align to TRBD1. J gave up 4 bases and V 2 bases, and 12 bases lay outside the gene matches. The CDR3 extends over 17 amino acids. Germline CDR1 and CDR2: MDHEN and SYDVKM. In DNA form, the CDR3 reads TGTGCCAGCAGTTTAGGTTGGCAGGGGGCGCTGGGCTATGGCTACACCTTC. Translated, it gives CASSLGWQGALGYGYTF.

This clone was recorded a few times. This chain uses TRBV6-5 with TRBJ2-7, with TRBD1 matching 8 bases. Germline lookup yields CDR1 MNHEY and CDR2 SVGAGI. With V trimmed by 10 bases and J by 5 bases, 10 bases remained unmatched. This CDR3 comprises 13 residues. CDR3 nucleotides: TGTGCCACCACCGGGACAGGTTTCCACGAGCAGTACTTC. The encoded protein is CATTGTGFHEQYF.

This sequence joins TRBV9 and TRBJ1-2, with 7 nucleotides matching TRBD1. This CDR3 has 16 residues. Germline CDR1 SGDLS, CDR2 YYNGEE. V was pared by 3 bases and J by 8 bases, with 16 bases of the junction left unmatched. CDR3 in amino acids: CASSGLRQGYWEGYTF. In DNA form, the CDR3 reads TGTGCCAGCAGCGGACTTAGACAGGGCTACTGGGAAGGCTACACCTTC.

The chain is built from TRBV19 and TRBJ1-2; D is uncertain. Trimming shortened V by 3 bases and J by 4 bases, and 12 bases separated the two germline ends. This CDR3 spans 14 amino acids. The germline V gene has CDR1 LNHDA and CDR2 SQIVND (reference sequence). The CDR3 is CASSMSRKFYGYTF. CDR3 nucleotides: TGTGCCAGTAGTATGAGCCGAAAATTCTATGGCTACACCTTC.

This chain connects TRBV14 to TRBJ1-4; 9 bases are a match to TRBD1. CDR3 length equals 15 residues. V dropped 5 bases and J dropped 5; count of bases not matched to a gene: 6. The germline CDR1 and CDR2 sequences are SGHDN and FVKESK. The CDR3 coding sequence is TGTGCCAGCAGCGGCCGGGACAGGGTAAATGAAAAACTGTTTTTT. It is translated as CASSGRDRVNEKLFF.

This clone was observed a single time. The rearrangement uses TRBV11-2 and TRBJ2-1; 8 positions match TRBD2. The CDR3 length is 17 residues. V shed 4 bases, J shed 1 base, and the junction held 9 bases outside the gene matches. CDR1 SGHAT and CDR2 FQNNGV come from the germline V gene. CDR3 nucleotide sequence: TGTGCCAGCAGCTCCAAGGTAACTAGCGGATCCTACAATGAGCAGTTCTTC. Protein product: CASSSKVTSGSYNEQFF.

The rearrangement uses TRBV5-1 and TRBJ1-1; tentative D call: TRBD1 (6 bases). The CDR3 loop spans 15 amino acids. Germline CDR1 is SGHRS and CDR2 is YFSETQ. V was trimmed by 0 bases and J by 1 base, leaving 10 bases between them. The CDR3 protein is CASSLGTAPNTEAFF. For the CDR3, the DNA is TGCGCCAGCAGCTTGGGGACAGCTCCGAACACTGAAGCTTTCTTT.

The chain employs TRBV12-3 or TRBV12-4 and TRBJ1-4, with D possibly TRBD1 on 5 matching bases. This CDR3 has 13 residues. V was shortened by 7 bases and J by 6 bases, with 12 bases between the two germline ends. The CDR3 DNA is TGTGCCAGCAATAGGGGCAGGGATGAAAAACTGTTTTTT. It is translated as CASNRGRDEKLFF.

The chain carries TRBV5-1 and TRBJ1-6, with D perhaps TRBD1 (6 bases). The CDR3 extends over 15 amino acids. CDR1 is SGHRS, CDR2 YFSETQ, per germline. The V end lost 0 bases, the J end lost 9 bases, and 13 bases lay between the germline ends. The CDR3 DNA is TGCGCCAGCAGCTTGGAACAGGGAATCCGTTCACCCCTCCACTTT. Translated, it gives CASSLEQGIRSPLHF.

This clone was recorded once. The chain has TRBV5-8 and TRBJ2-7; D gene ambiguous. V was shortened by 0 bases and J by 4 bases, with 8 bases between the two germline ends. The CDR3 extends over 13 amino acids. CDR1 SGHTS and CDR2 YDEGEE come from the germline V gene. This CDR3 is CASSLGRRYEQYF. For the CDR3, the DNA is TGTGCCAGCAGCTTGGGGCGGCGATACGAGCAGTACTTC. The full variable domain, in which reference TRBV5-8 and TRBJ2-7 provide the parts outside the CDR3, is EAGVTQSPTHLIKTRGQQATLRCSPISGHTSVYWYQQALGLGLQFLLWYDEGEERNRGNFPPRFSGRQFPNYSSELNVNALELEDSALYLCASSLGRRYEQYFGPGTRLTVT.